This section outlines one T cell receptor beta chain sequence together with its context. The RNA, about 0.5 to 1 ug, was put through reverse transcription using random hexamers. MiXCR, run by TCRdb on the immunoSEQ multiplex PCR reads, gives a single entry per CDR3 protein. The sample includes around 140,000 distinct CDR3 sequences, approximately 95% seen only once; the top ten take 0.14%. The sample comes from a study of CD8 T cells in Susac syndrome. Negative isolation yielded CD4+ and CD8+ T cells, and FACS enriched TEMRA cells. V was shortened by 5 bases and J by 6 bases, with 16 bases between the two germline ends. This CDR3 is 15 amino acids long. Germline CDR1 KGHDR, CDR2 SFDVKD.

The sequenced sample was CD4+ T cells from PBMCs. The sequence was collected from a human donor with Susac syndrome. The chain links TRBV24-1 to TRBJ2-1, with D possibly matching TRBD2 (6 bases). CDR3 DNA sequence: TGTGCCACCAGTGTGGGGGACCTGGGGGGCAATGAGCAGTTCTTC. Translating gives CATSVGDLGGNEQFF.